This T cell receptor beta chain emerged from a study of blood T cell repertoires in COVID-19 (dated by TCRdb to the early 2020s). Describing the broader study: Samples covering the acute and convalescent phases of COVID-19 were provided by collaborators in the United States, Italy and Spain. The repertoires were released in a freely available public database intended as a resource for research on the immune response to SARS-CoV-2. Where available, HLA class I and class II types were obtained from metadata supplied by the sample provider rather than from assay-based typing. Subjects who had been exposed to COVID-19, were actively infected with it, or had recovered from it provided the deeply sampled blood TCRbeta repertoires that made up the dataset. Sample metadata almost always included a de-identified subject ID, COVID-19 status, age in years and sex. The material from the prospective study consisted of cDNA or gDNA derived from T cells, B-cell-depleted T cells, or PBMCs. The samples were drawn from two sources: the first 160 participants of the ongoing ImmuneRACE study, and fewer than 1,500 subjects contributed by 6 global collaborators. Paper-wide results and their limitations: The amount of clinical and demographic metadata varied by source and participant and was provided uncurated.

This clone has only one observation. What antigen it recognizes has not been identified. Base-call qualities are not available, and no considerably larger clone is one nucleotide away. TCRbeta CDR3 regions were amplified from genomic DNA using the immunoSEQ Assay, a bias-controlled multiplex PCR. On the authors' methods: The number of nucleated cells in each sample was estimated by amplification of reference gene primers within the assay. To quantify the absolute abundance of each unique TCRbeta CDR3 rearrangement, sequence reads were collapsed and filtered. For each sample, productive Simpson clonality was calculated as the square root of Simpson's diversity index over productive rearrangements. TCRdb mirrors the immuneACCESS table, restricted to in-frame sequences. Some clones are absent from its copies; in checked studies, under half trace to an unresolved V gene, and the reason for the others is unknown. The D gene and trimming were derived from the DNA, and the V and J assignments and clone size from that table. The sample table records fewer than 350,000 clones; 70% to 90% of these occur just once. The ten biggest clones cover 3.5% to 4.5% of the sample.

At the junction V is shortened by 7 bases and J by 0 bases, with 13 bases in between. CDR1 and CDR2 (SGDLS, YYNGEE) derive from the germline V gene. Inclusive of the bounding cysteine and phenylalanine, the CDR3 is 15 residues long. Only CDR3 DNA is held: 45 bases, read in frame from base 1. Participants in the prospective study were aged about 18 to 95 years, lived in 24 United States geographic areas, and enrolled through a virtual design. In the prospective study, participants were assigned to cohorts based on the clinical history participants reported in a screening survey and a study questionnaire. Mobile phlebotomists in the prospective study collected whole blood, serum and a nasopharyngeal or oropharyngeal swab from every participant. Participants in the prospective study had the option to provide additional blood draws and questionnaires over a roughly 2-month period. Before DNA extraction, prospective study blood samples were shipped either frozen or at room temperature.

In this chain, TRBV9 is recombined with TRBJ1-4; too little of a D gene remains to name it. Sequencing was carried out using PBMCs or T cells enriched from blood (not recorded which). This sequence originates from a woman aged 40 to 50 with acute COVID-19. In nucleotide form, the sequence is TGTGCCAGCTCGATCCGCGGGGCAACTAATGAAAAACTGTTTTTT. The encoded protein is CASSIRGATNEKLFF.